The T cell receptor (beta chain) under discussion was sequenced for a study of blood T cell repertoires in COVID-19. Study at large: Sources were T cells, B-cell-depleted T cells, or PBMCs; the material itself was cDNA or gDNA.

This CDR3 is 16 amino acids long. The ends lost 4 bases at V and 6 bases at J; junction bases unmatched: 13. Germline V gives CDR1 SGDLS, CDR2 YYNGEE. The table lists this clone with many counts. Source study methods: Amplification of reference gene primers provided the estimated nucleated cell counts. TCRdb's copy holds only in-frame clones and misses some; the assay was immunoSEQ multiplex PCR. The V and J calls and the clone size are those of that table, but D and trimming were determined from the DNA. This sample has about 80,000 clones; 70% to 80% occur once, and the top ten carry approximately 15%.

The sequenced sample consisted of peripheral blood. The J gene is TRBJ2-7, the V gene TRBV9; 10 bases match TRBD1. This clonotype originated in a man in his 70s with active or convalescent COVID-19. CDR3 amino acids: CASSPTGGTGDFEQYF. The CDR3 coding sequence is TGTGCCAGCAGCCCGACAGGGGGGACAGGGGACTTCGAGCAGTACTTC.